This T cell receptor beta chain was found in a study of T cells in Graves' hyperthyroidism and ophthalmopathy. Note on this clonotype: Its target is unknown.

General study results and limits: Most clonotypes expanded in thyroid above 0.001 were likewise present in blood.

V lost 0 bases and J lost 11, with 24 bases in between. This CDR3 region has 17 residues. Germline values: CDR1 SGHDN, CDR2 FVKESK. Amplification yielded TCR beta CDR3 regions, with RNA transcripts as the source. During a first-round RT-PCR of the TCR CDR3, the HTBI primer set was used. TCRdb analysed the multiplex PCR reads with MiXCR anew, one entry per CDR3 protein. Of 37,000 or so distinct CDR3 sequences listed, around half are singletons. This sequence was found in a man aged 35 to 55 with Graves' ophthalmopathy. The rearrangement uses TRBV14 and TRBJ2-3, with D possibly TRBD2 on 6 matching bases. The sample taken for sequencing was blood. CDR3 amino acids: CASSQDQRTLTGDEQYF. DNA of the CDR3: TGTGCCAGCAGCCAAGATCAAAGAACACTAACGGGGGATGAGCAGTATTTT.